Reported below is one TCR beta chain. Its antigen remains unknown. This entry comes from a study of cytomegalovirus exposure and HLA in healthy donors. Points from the study as a whole: Using the classifier, cytomegalovirus status was reportedly diagnosed with high specificity and sensitivity.

The PCR was carried out with 60 Vbeta primers and 13 Jbeta primers. Profiled with immunoSEQ multiplex PCR; TCRdb holds only in-frame clones, not every one. The listing records about 120,000 clones. CDR1 is SEHNR, CDR2 FQNEAQ, per germline (reference sequence). V was shortened by 3 bases and J by 6 bases, with 9 bases between the two germline ends. The CDR3 length is 12 residues. Input material: PBMCs. The chain uses TRBV7-9 and TRBJ2-7; unclear D gene. The source of this sequence is a man aged 40-49 years in good health and CMV-seropositive. The CDR3 protein is CASSFDTSEQYF. CDR3 sequence (DNA): TGTGCCAGCAGCTTTGACACCTCCGAGCAGTACTTC.